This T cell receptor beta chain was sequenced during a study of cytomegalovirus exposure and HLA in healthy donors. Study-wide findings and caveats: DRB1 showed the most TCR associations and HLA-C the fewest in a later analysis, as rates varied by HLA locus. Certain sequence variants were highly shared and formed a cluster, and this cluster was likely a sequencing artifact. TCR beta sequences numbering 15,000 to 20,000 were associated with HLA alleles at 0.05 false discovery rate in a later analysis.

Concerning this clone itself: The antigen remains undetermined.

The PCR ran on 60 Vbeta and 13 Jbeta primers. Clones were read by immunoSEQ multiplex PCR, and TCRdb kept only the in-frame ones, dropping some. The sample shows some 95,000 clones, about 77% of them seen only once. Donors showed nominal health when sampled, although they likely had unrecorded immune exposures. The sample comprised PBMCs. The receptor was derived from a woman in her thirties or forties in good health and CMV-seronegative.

This CDR3 reads CASSLLAVNEQFF. CDR3 in DNA: TGTGCCAGCAGCTTACTCGCGGTCAATGAGCAGTTCTTC. The chain has TRBV7-9 and TRBJ2-1; D gene uncertain. CDR1 is SEHNR and CDR2 is FQNEAQ in the germline V gene (reference sequence). With 2 bases removed from V and 6 bases from J, the gap between germline ends came to 8 bases. CDR3 length: 13 residues.